The present TCR beta chain was sequenced within a study of regulatory T cells in long-lasting Graves disease. Regarding the study as a whole: Those with persistent disease had in common more public clonotypes (about 3,000) than new patients (roughly 970).

Sequencing libraries for TCR beta were prepared with iRepertoire HTBI primers and Arm-PCR of CDR3 regions. TCRdb fed the multiplex PCR reads into MiXCR, producing one record per CDR3 protein. Of more than 400,000 distinct CDR3 sequences listed, roughly 15% are singletons. This clonotype was picked up many times. Its specificity is not known. Noted time point: newly diagnosed GD, antithyroid drugs for less than 3 months. Extracted PBMC RNA gave rise to the TCR library. V gave up 3 bases and J gave up 4 bases; unmatched junction bases: 2. The CDR3 has 14 amino acids. The same data also went into a second study, on T cells in Graves' hyperthyroidism and ophthalmopathy. In that study: Carried out on the TCR CDR3, a first-round RT-PCR used the HTBI primer set.

The source material was peripheral blood mononuclear cells (PBMCs), sampled at new diagnosis, from a patient treated with antithyroid drugs. The clonotype was recovered from a woman aged 25 to 45 with Graves disease. This chain links TRBV12-3 or TRBV12-4 with TRBJ2-5; 10 bases are a match to TRBD2. The CDR3: CASSFASGRETQYF. The CDR3 bases are TGTGCCAGCAGTTTCGCTAGCGGGAGAGAGACCCAGTACTTC.